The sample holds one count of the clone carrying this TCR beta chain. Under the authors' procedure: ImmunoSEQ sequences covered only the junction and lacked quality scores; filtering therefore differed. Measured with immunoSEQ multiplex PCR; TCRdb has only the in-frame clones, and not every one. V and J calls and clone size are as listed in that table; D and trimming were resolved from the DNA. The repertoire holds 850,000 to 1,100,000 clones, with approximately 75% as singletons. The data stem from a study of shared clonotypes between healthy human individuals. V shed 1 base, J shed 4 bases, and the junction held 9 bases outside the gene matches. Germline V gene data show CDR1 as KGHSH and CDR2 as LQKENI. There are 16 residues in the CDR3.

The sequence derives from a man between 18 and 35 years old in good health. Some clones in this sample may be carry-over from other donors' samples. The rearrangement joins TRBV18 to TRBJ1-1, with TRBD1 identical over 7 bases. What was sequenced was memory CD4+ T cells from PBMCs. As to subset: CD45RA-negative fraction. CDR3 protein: CASSPRLEGASTEAFF. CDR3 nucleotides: TGTGCCAGCTCACCACGGTTGGAGGGGGCCAGCACTGAAGCTTTCTTT.